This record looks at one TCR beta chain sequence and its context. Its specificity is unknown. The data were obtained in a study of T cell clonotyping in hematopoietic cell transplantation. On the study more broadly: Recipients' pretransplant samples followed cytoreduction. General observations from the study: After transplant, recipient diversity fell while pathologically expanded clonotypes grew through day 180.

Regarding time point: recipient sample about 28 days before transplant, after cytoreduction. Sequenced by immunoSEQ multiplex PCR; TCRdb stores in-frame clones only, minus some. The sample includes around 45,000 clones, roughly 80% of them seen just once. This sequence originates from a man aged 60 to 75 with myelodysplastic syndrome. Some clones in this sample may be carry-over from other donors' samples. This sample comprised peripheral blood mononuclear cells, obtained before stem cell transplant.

The CDR3 bases are TGTGCCAGCAGTTACTCGAACAGGGACTATGGCTACACCTTC. This encodes CASSYSNRDYGYTF. The rearrangement links TRBV6-5 to TRBJ1-2, with a weak D call TRBD1 (6 bases). The V gene lost 0 bases and the J gene lost 3 bases, with 8 bases spanning the gap. The CDR3 has 14 amino acids. From germline, CDR1 is MNHEY and CDR2 SVGAGI.